Below are 8 T cell receptor beta chains sequenced from a single sample in a study of cytomegalovirus exposure and HLA in healthy donors. PCR primers comprised 60 Vbeta and 13 Jbeta primers. Measured with immunoSEQ multiplex PCR; TCRdb has only the in-frame clones, and not every one. Here the sample spans about 150,000 clones, under 80% being singletons. The sample consisted of PBMCs. The receptors originated from a woman aged 25 to 39 in good health and CMV-seronegative.

This clone was detected only a few times. The chain employs TRBV7-9 and TRBJ1-2; no definite D call. Germline V lookup: CDR1 SEHNR, CDR2 FQNEAQ (reference sequence). This CDR3 is 12 amino acids long. Between the trimmed V and J ends, which lost 1 base and 8 bases, there was a span of 8 bases. The CDR3 loop reads CASSLGGEGYTF. In DNA, the CDR3 is TGTGCCAGCAGCTTAGGTGGAGAAGGCTACACCTTC.

The chain employs TRBV7-3 and TRBJ2-1; a possible D gene is TRBD1 (6 bases). Trimming removed 2 bases from V and 2 bases from J, with 13 bases in between. The CDR3 consists of 16 residues. The germline V gene has CDR1 SGHTA and CDR2 FQGTGA. The chain's CDR3 is CASSLGPEGAYNEQFF. CDR3 nucleotides: TGTGCCAGCAGCTTAGGTCCTGAGGGGGCCTACAATGAGCAGTTCTTC.

The V gene is TRBV5-4, the J gene TRBJ1-2; D is possibly TRBD1 (5 bases). CDR1 is SGHNT and CDR2 is YYREEE in the germline V gene (reference sequence). CDR3 size: 16 residues. Trimming stripped 3 bases from V and 8 bases from J, with 23 bases between. DNA for the CDR3: TGTGCCAGCAGCTCCCCGGACACGCTTTCGTCGCGGGGCTACACCTTC. Its protein is CASSSPDTLSSRGYTF.

The chain couples TRBV7-8 to TRBJ1-1; perhaps TRBD1 as D (6 bases). This CDR3 has 15 residues. V was shortened by 2 bases and J by 1 base, with 11 bases between the two germline ends. The V gene's germline CDR1 is SGHVS and CDR2 FQNEAQ. The CDR3 protein is CASSLRGGPNTEAFF. The CDR3 DNA reads as TGTGCCAGCAGCTTAAGGGGGGGACCGAACACTGAAGCTTTCTTT.

As for this clone: Other nucleotide sequences from this sample produce the same CDR3. The chain couples TRBV5-1 to TRBJ2-7; D might be TRBD2 (5 bases). Trimming took 0 bases from V and 2 from J, leaving 9 bases between them. Germline CDR1 SGHRS, CDR2 YFSETQ. CDR3 size: 14 residues. The CDR3 coding sequence is TGCGCCAGCAGCTTGGCGGCGGGCCCCTACGAGCAGTACTTC. Amino acids: CASSLAAGPYEQYF.

The J gene is TRBJ2-3, the V gene TRBV6-1; 8 nucleotides agree with TRBD2. This CDR3 is built from 17 residues. Germline CDR1 and CDR2: MNHNS and SASEGT. V trimming: 0 bases; J trimming: 1 base; junction bases outside the gene matches: 6. The CDR3 sequence is CASSEALRGGGTDTQYF. Written as DNA, the CDR3 is TGTGCCAGCAGTGAAGCGCTTCGGGGGGGCGGCACAGATACGCAGTATTTT.

This clone was detected only once. The rearrangement joins TRBV5-1 to TRBJ2-2; a weak D match, TRBD2 (5 bases). Trimming pared 2 bases from V and 0 bases from J, leaving 11 bases between. The germline V gene has CDR1 SGHRS and CDR2 YFSETQ. The CDR3 length is 16 residues. The CDR3 DNA is TGCGCCAGCAGCTTTGGGCATAGCGCGAACACCGGGGAGCTGTTTTTT. This encodes CASSFGHSANTGELFF.

The CDR3 coding sequence is TGTGCCAGCAGCGCGATAAGAGCAGGGGGAAACACTGAAGCTTTCTTT. This gives the protein CASSAIRAGGNTEAFF. The chain couples TRBV7-9 to TRBJ1-1; 7 bases match TRBD1. CDR3 size: 16 residues. CDR1 and CDR2 (germline): SEHNR, FQNEAQ (reference sequence). Germline trimming cut 5 bases from V and 2 bases from J; bases unmatched to any gene: 11.